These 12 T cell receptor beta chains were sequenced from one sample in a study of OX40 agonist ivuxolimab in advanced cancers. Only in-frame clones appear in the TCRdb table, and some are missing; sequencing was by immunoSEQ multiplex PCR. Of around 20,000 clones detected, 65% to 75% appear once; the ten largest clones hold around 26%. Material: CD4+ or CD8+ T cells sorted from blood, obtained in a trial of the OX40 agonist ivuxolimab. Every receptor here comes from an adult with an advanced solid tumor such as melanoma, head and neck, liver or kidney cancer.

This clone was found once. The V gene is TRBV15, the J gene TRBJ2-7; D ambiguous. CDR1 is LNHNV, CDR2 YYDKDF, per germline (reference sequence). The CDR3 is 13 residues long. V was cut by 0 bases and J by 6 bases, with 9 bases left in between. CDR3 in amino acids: CATSRDGSVEQYF. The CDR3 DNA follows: TGTGCCACCAGCAGAGATGGGTCGGTCGAGCAGTACTTC. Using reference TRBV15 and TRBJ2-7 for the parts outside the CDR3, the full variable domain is DAMVIQNPRYQVTQFGKPVTLSCSQTLNHNVMYWYQQKSSQAPKLLFHYYDKDFNNEADTPDNFQSRRPNTSFCFLDIRSPGLGDTAMYLCATSRDGSVEQYFGPGTRLTVT.

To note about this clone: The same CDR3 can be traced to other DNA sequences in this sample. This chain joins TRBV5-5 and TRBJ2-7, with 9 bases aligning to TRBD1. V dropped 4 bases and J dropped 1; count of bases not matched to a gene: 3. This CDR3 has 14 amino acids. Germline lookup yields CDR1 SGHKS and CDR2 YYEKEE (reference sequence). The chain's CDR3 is CASSVGQGSYEQYF. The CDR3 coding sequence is TGTGCCAGCAGCGTGGGACAGGGATCCTACGAGCAGTACTTC.

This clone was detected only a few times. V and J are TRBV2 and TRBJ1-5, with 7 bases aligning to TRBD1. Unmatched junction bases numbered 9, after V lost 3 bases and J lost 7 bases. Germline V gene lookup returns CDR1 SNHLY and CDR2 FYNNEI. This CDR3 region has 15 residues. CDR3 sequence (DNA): TGTGCCAGCAGTGAGAGGCAGGGGGGGTGGCAGCCCCAGCATTTT. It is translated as CASSERQGGWQPQHF.

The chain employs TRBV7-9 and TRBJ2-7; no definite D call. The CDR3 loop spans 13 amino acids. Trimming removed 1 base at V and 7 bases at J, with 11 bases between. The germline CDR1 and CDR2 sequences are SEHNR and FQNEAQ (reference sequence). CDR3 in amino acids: CASSLVALGEQYF. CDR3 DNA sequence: TGTGCCAGCAGCTTAGTGGCCCTGGGGGAGCAGTACTTC.

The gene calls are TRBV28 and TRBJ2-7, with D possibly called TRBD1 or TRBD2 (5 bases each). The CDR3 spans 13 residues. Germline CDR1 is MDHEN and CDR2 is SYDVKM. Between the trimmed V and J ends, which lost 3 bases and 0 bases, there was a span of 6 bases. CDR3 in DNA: TGTGCCAGCAGTTTCGGGACCTCCTACGAGCAGTACTTC. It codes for CASSFGTSYEQYF.

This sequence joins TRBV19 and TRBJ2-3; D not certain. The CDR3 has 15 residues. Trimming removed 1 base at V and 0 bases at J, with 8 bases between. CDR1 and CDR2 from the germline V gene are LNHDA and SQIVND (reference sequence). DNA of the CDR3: TGTGCCAGTAGTATAGTAACGGAAAGCACAGATACGCAGTATTTT. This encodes CASSIVTESTDTQYF.

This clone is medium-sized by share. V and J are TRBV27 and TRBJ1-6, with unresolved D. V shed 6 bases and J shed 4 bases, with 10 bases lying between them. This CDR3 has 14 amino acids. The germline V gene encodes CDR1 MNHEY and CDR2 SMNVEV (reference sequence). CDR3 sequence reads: CASSPSGYNSPLHF. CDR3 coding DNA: TGTGCCAGCAGCCCCTCGGGATATAATTCACCCCTCCACTTT.

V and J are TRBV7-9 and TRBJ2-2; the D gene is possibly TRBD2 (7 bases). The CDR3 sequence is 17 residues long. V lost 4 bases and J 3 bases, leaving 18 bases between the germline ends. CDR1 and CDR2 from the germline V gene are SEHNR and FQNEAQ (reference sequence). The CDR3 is CASSSPEGGLDTGELFF. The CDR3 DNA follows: TGTGCCAGCAGCTCCCCCGAGGGGGGGCTCGACACCGGGGAGCTGTTTTTT.

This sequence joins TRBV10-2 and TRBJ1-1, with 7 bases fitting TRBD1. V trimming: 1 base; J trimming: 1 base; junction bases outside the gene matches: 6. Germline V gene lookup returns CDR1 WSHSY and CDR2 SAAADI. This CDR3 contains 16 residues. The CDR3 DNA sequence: TGCGCCAGCAGTGAGTTCCCGACAGGGCCGAACACTGAAGCTTTCTTT. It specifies CASSEFPTGPNTEAFF.

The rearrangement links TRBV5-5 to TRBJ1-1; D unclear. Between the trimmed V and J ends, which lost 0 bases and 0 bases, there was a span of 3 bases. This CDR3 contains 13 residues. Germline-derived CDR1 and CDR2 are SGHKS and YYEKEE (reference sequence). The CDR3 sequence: CASSLGMNTEAFF. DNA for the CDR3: TGTGCCAGCAGCTTGGGCATGAACACTGAAGCTTTCTTT.

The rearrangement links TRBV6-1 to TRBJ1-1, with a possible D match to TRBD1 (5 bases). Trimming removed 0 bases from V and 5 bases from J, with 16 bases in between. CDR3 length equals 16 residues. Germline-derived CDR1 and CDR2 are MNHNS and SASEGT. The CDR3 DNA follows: TGTGCCAGCAGTGAAGCCCAAGGGGTTGAGAGAACTGAAGCTTTCTTT. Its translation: CASSEAQGVERTEAFF.

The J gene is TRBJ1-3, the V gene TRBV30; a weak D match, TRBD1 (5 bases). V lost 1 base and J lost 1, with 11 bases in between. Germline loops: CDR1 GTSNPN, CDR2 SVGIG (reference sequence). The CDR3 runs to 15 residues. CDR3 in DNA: TGTGCCTGGAGTGAAGGGGTAGCTTCTGGAAACACCATATATTTT. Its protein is CAWSEGVASGNTIYF.